These 24 T cell receptor beta chains were all obtained from the same sample, sequenced in a study of blood T cell repertoires in COVID-19. Only in-frame clones appear in the TCRdb table, and some are missing; sequencing was by immunoSEQ multiplex PCR. The top ten hold around 20% of the sample, which has approximately 60,000 clones, around 90% seen once. Material for sequencing was peripheral blood. The receptors were sampled from a woman of 80 years or more with COVID-19, enrolled during active disease.

The CDR3 DNA reads TGTGCCAGCTCCAAGGACAGGGTAGAGACCCAGTACTTC. It specifies CASSKDRVETQYF. The chain combines TRBV18 with TRBJ2-5; 8 bases are a match to TRBD1. CDR1 and CDR2 (germline): KGHSH, LQKENI. V lost 6 bases and J lost 4; bases outside the gene matches: 4. The CDR3 sequence is 13 residues long.

In its sample, this clone was seen once. The chain combines TRBV18 with TRBJ1-1; D is uncertain. This CDR3 has 12 amino acids. CDR1 and CDR2 (germline): KGHSH, LQKENI. V lost 6 bases and J 2 bases, leaving 7 bases between the germline ends. CDR3 sequence (DNA): TGTGCCAGCTCCTCAAGCAACACTGAAGCTTTCTTT. This sequence encodes CASSSSNTEAFF.

This clone has just one count. This chain joins TRBV25-1 and TRBJ1-1; tentative D call: TRBD1 (5 bases). CDR1 and CDR2 (germline): MGHDK, SYGVNS. V was trimmed by 1 base and J by 6 bases, leaving 15 bases between them. This CDR3 is built from 15 residues. CDR3 nucleotide sequence: TGTGCCAGCAGTGAATTGGGAGGGGCCGGGGCTGAAGCTTTCTTT. It is translated as CASSELGGAGAEAFF.

This clone was detected once. V and J are TRBV5-1 and TRBJ1-1; 9 nucleotides line up with TRBD1. The CDR3 totals 17 residues. The V and J ends lost 3 bases and 1 base, in that order; junction bases with no gene match: 10. Germline CDR1 SGHRS, CDR2 YFSETQ. Written as DNA, the CDR3 is TGCGCCAGCAGCTACCGGGACAGGGAGAGGTGGAACACTGAAGCTTTCTTT. Its protein product is CASSYRDRERWNTEAFF.

In its sample, this clone was seen a few times. CDR3 nucleotides: TGTGCCAGCAGCCCTGAGGAGACCCAGTACTTC. Protein sequence: CASSPEETQYF. V gene TRBV2 combines with J gene TRBJ2-5; no firm D call. From germline, CDR1 is SNHLY and CDR2 FYNNEI. The length of the CDR3 is 11 residues. The germline V and J ends were trimmed by 6 bases and 5 bases, with 7 bases remaining between them.

This clone has a single count. This chain joins TRBV27 and TRBJ1-6; D gene uncertain. With 0 bases removed from V and 6 bases from J, the gap between germline ends came to 6 bases. Germline CDR1 and CDR2: MNHEY and SMNVEV (reference sequence). This CDR3 region has 14 residues. CDR3 amino acids: CASSLSVGNSPLHF. The DNA of the CDR3 is TGTGCCAGCAGTTTATCGGTCGGTAATTCACCCCTCCACTTT.

The CDR3 DNA reads TGTGCCAGCAGCGTAGCTCGAAGAGGGGGTTGGCCTGGCTACACCTTC. This encodes CASSVARRGGWPGYTF. The J gene is TRBJ1-2, the V gene TRBV9; D may be TRBD1 (6 bases). Trimming left V 0 bases short and J 7 bases short, with 19 bases between. Per germline, CDR1 SGDLS and CDR2 YYNGEE. The CDR3 has 16 residues. Together with reference TRBV9 and TRBJ1-2, the CDR3 gives the full variable domain: DSGVTQTPKHLITATGQRVTLRCSPRSGDLSVYWYQQSLDQGLQFLIQYYNGEERAKGNILERFSAQQFPDLHSELNLSSLELGDSALYFCASSVARRGGWPGYTFGSGTRLTVV.

This clone has just one count. This chain joins TRBV5-1 and TRBJ2-3; TRBD2 is a possible D gene (6 bases). Germline values: CDR1 SGHRS, CDR2 YFSETQ. The CDR3 runs 14 residues. Trimming cost V 4 bases and J 4 bases, with 13 bases left between them. CDR3 nucleotide sequence: TGCGCCAGCAGCCGGGGACTTCCACCAGATACGCAGTATTTT. This gives the protein CASSRGLPPDTQYF.

The chain links TRBV19 to TRBJ2-7, with a weak D call TRBD1 (6 bases). The germline V and J ends were trimmed by 5 bases and 6 bases, with 14 bases remaining between them. This CDR3 region has 13 residues. CDR1 and CDR2 (germline): LNHDA, SQIVND (reference sequence). The CDR3 region has the DNA TGTGCCAGTAGTGCCACCATCAGGGGCGAGCAGTACTTC. As protein: CASSATIRGEQYF.

The sample holds a few counts of this clone. The chain is built from TRBV6-5 and TRBJ1-6, with a possible D match to TRBD1 (5 bases). The germline V gene encodes CDR1 MNHEY and CDR2 SVGAGI. The CDR3 spans 16 residues. Trimming shortened V by 0 bases and J by 10 bases, and 16 bases separated the two germline ends. As DNA, the CDR3 is TGTGCCAGCAGTTACTCGATCGGGGGAACGCAATCACCCCTCCACTTT. Translating it yields CASSYSIGGTQSPLHF.

The J gene is TRBJ2-3, the V gene TRBV7-9; TRBD1 agrees at 11 bases. The trim removed 1 base at V and 6 bases at J, leaving 6 bases unmatched. There are 16 residues in the CDR3. Germline-derived CDR1 and CDR2 are SEHNR and FQNEAQ (reference sequence). The CDR3 nucleotides read TGTGCCAGCAGCTTAGAGGGGACAGGGGGTTCCGATACGCAGTATTTT. Its protein product is CASSLEGTGGSDTQYF. Full variable domain (rest looked up from reference TRBV7-9 and TRBJ2-3): DTGVSQNPRHKITKRGQNVTFRCDPISEHNRLYWYRQTLGQGPEFLTYFQNEAQLEKSRLLSDRFSAERPKGSFSTLEIQRTEQGDSAMYLCASSLEGTGGSDTQYFGPGTRLTVL.

The rearrangement links TRBV5-6 to TRBJ2-7; D might be TRBD2 (5 bases). The CDR3 loop spans 14 amino acids. Germline assignment: CDR1 SGHDT and CDR2 YYEEEE. V gave up 2 bases and J gave up 0 bases, with 9 bases separating them. CDR3 sequence (DNA): TGTGCCAGCAGCTTAAGCGGTAGCTCCTACGAGCAGTACTTC. It specifies CASSLSGSSYEQYF.

This sequence joins TRBV7-9 and TRBJ2-5; D gene unclear. V was cut by 1 base and J by 2 bases, with 5 bases left in between. Germline V gives CDR1 SEHNR, CDR2 FQNEAQ (reference sequence). The CDR3 is 13 residues long. CDR3 residues: CASSLGGQETQYF. The CDR3 DNA is TGTGCCAGCAGCTTAGGCGGTCAAGAGACCCAGTACTTC. Full variable domain (outside the CDR3, taken from reference TRBV7-9 and TRBJ2-5): DTGVSQNPRHKITKRGQNVTFRCDPISEHNRLYWYRQTLGQGPEFLTYFQNEAQLEKSRLLSDRFSAERPKGSFSTLEIQRTEQGDSAMYLCASSLGGQETQYFGPGTRLLVL.

This CDR3 is CASSEGQGVFGEQFF. The CDR3 nucleotides read TGTGCCAGCAGTGAGGGACAGGGTGTCTTTGGTGAGCAGTTCTTC. The chain employs TRBV6-1 and TRBJ2-1; 9 bases map to TRBD1. The V gene end was trimmed by 3 bases and the J gene end by 9 bases; junction bases not matched to a gene: 9. The CDR3 has 15 residues. From germline, CDR1 is MNHNS and CDR2 SASEGT.

V gene TRBV2 combines with J gene TRBJ2-7; D gene uncertain. The germline V gene has CDR1 SNHLY and CDR2 FYNNEI. Trimming cost V 11 bases and J 1 base, with 15 bases left between them. The CDR3 has 13 residues. CDR3 protein: CAGMGSASYEQYF. Here the CDR3 DNA reads TGTGCCGGCATGGGCTCGGCTTCCTACGAGCAGTACTTC.

This clone was seen a handful of times. The J gene is TRBJ2-7, the V gene TRBV11-2, with a tentative D call TRBD1 (5 bases). Trimming left V 3 bases short and J 2 bases short, with 17 bases between. The CDR3 has 16 amino acids. CDR1 SGHAT and CDR2 FQNNGV come from the germline V gene. Here the CDR3 DNA reads TGTGCCAGCAGCTTGGTAAGGGGCAGAAAGGCCTACGAGCAGTACTTC. Its protein is CASSLVRGRKAYEQYF.

The V call is TRBV11-2, the J call TRBJ2-7; D perhaps matches TRBD2 (5 bases). CDR1 and CDR2 from the germline V gene are SGHAT and FQNNGV. This CDR3 is 15 amino acids long. V was trimmed by 2 bases and J by 3 bases, leaving 14 bases between them. CDR3 region: CASSLKPGSYYEQYF. DNA for the CDR3: TGTGCCAGCAGCTTAAAGCCGGGATCCTACTACGAGCAGTACTTC.

The chain employs TRBV6-2 or TRBV6-3 and TRBJ1-1; 7 positions match TRBD1. Looked up from germline, CDR1 is MNHEY and CDR2 is SVGEGT. The CDR3 is 14 residues long. With V trimmed by 4 bases and J by 10 bases, 12 bases remained unmatched. The CDR3 loop is CASSFVGGPPIAFF. CDR3 DNA sequence: TGTGCCAGCAGTTTTGTAGGGGGCCCTCCGATAGCTTTCTTT.

This clone came up once. The chain couples TRBV18 to TRBJ1-3, with 7 bases aligning to TRBD1. This CDR3 has 20 amino acids. The V and J ends lost 2 bases and 2 bases, in that order; junction bases with no gene match: 18. Germline V lookup: CDR1 KGHSH, CDR2 LQKENI. The CDR3 reads CASSPFSVLPRDSPGNTIYF. CDR3 DNA: TGTGCCAGCTCACCATTCTCCGTCCTCCCTCGGGACAGTCCTGGAAACACCATATATTTT.

A few counts support this clone. The CDR3 reads CASSVATSTSETQYF. In DNA form, the CDR3 reads TGCGCCAGCAGCGTGGCGACTAGTACGTCGGAGACCCAGTACTTC. This sequence joins TRBV5-1 and TRBJ2-5; TRBD2 might be the D (6 bases). This CDR3 region has 15 residues. Trimming left V 4 bases short and J 5 bases short, with 18 bases between. Germline assignment: CDR1 SGHRS and CDR2 YFSETQ.

The DNA for the CDR3 is TGTGCCAGCAGCTTAAGTGGACAGGGGGCGCCCCTCCACTTT. This codes for CASSLSGQGAPLHF. V is TRBV7-9 and J is TRBJ1-6, with 11 nucleotides matching TRBD1. Trimming removed 2 bases from V and 13 bases from J; junction bases left unmatched: 4. Germline values: CDR1 SEHNR, CDR2 FQNEAQ (reference sequence). CDR3 length: 14 amino acids.

V and J are TRBV5-1 and TRBJ2-5, with TRBD1 matching over 10 bases. The trim removed 2 bases at V and 5 bases at J, leaving 9 bases unmatched. This CDR3 spans 16 amino acids. Germline V gene lookup returns CDR1 SGHRS and CDR2 YFSETQ. CDR3 DNA sequence: TGCGCCAGCAGCTTAGAGGGACAGGGGACGGAGGAGACCCAGTACTTC. It codes for CASSLEGQGTEETQYF. Using reference TRBV5-1 and TRBJ2-5 for the parts outside the CDR3, the full variable domain is KAGVTQTPRYLIKTRGQQVTLSCSPISGHRSVSWYQQTPGQGLQFLFEYFSETQRNKGNFPGRFSGRQFSNSRSEMNVSTLELGDSALYLCASSLEGQGTEETQYFGPGTRLLVL.

V gene TRBV6-6 combines with J gene TRBJ1-1, with D maybe TRBD1 (6 bases). The V gene lost 7 bases and the J gene lost 1 base, with 19 bases spanning the gap. Germline values: CDR1 MNHNY, CDR2 SVGAGI (reference sequence). The CDR3 contains 16 residues. The CDR3 here is CASKKEGGRGNTEAFF. CDR3 DNA: TGTGCCAGCAAGAAGGAGGGGGGGCGCGGGAACACTGAAGCTTTCTTT.

This clone occurred a few times. The chain carries TRBV5-1 and TRBJ1-1, with 7 positions matching TRBD1. The CDR3 extends over 15 amino acids. With 4 bases clipped from V and 4 bases from J, the junction kept 10 bases outside the gene matches. In germline, CDR1 is SGHRS, CDR2 YFSETQ. CDR3 region: CASSPGQIKATEAFF. The CDR3 DNA sequence: TGCGCCAGCAGCCCGGGACAGATAAAGGCCACTGAAGCTTTCTTT.